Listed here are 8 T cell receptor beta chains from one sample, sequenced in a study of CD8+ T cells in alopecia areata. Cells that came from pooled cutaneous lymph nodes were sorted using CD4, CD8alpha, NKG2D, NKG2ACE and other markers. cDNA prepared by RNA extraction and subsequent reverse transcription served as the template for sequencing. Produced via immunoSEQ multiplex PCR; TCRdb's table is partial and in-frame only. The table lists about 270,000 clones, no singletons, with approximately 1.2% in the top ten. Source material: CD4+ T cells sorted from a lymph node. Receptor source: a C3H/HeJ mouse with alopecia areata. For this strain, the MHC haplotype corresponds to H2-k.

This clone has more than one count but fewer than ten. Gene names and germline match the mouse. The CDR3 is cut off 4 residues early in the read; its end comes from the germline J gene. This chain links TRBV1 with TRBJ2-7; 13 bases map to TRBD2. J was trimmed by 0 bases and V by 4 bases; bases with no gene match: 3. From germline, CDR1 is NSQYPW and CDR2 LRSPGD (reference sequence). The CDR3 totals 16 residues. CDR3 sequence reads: CTCSEGLGGSSYEQYF. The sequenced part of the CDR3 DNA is TGCACCTGCAGTGAGGGACTGGGGGGGAGCTCCTAT.

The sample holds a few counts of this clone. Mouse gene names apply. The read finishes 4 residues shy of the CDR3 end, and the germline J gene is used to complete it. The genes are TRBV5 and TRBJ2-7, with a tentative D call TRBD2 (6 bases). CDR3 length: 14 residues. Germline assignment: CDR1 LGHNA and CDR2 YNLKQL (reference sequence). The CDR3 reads CASSLTGGLYEQYF. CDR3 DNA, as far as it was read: TGTGCCAGCAGCTTAACGGGGGGACTATAT.

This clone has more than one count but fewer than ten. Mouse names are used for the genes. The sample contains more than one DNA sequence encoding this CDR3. The sequenced part of the CDR3 DNA is TGTGCCAGCGGTGATGAGGGGGCT. This codes for CASGDEGA. The whole CDR3 region reads CASGDEGAEQFF. V and J are TRBV13-2 and TRBJ2-1; possible D gene TRBD1, 5 bases. The read ends 4 residues before the CDR3 terminus; that terminus is restored from the germline J gene. The germline gives CDR1 NNHNN, CDR2 SYGAGS (reference sequence). CDR3 length equals 12 residues.

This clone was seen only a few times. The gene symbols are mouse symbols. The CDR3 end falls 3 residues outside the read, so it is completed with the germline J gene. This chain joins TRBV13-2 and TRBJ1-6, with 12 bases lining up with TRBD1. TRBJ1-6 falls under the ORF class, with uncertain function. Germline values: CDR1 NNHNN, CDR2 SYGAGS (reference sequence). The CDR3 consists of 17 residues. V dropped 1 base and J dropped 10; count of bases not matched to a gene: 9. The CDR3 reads CASGDHRDRGRGSPLYF. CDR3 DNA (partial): TGTGCCAGCGGTGATCACCGGGACAGGGGGCGCGGATCGCCC.

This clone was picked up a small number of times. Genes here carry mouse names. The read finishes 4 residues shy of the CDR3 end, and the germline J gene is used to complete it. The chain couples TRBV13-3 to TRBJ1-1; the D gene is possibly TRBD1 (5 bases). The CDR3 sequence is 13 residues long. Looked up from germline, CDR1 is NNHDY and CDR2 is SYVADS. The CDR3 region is CASSDEQGPEVFF. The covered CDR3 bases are TGTGCCAGCAGTGATGAGCAGGGCCCA.

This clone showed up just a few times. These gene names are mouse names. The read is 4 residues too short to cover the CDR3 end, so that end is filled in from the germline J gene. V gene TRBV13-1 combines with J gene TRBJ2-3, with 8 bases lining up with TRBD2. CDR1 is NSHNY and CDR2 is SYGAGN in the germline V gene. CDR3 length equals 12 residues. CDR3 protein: CASSGTGETLYF. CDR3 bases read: TGTGCCAGCAGCGGGACTGGAGAA.

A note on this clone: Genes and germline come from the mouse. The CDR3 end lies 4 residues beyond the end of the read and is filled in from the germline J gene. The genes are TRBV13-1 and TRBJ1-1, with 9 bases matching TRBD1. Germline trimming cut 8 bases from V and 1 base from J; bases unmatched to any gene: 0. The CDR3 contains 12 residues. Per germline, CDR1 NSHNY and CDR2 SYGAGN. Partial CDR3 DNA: TGTGCCAGGGACAGGGGAAACACA. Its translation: CARDRGNT. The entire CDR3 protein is CARDRGNTEVFF.

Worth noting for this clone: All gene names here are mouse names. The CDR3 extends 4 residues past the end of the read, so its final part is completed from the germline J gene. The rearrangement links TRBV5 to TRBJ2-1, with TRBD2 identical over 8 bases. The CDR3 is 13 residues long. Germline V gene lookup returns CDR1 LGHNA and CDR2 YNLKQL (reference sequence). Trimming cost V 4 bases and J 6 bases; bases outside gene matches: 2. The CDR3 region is CASSPGGIAEQFF. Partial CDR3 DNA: TGTGCCAGCAGCCCTGGGGGGATTGCT.